This TCR beta chain was profiled in a study of Tregs in tolerant kidney transplant recipients. Study overall: CFSE-labeled recipient PBMCs were cultured more than 5 days with irradiated graft donor PBMCs, then FACS-sorted. Study results and limitations: Tregs expanded with activated donor B cells seemed most donor-specific. Biological reproducibility was not directly addressed, but technical replication error appeared minimal. Findings come from small patient numbers and require larger validation.

About this clone itself: Its cognate antigen is unknown.

The protocol was immunoSEQ multiplex PCR, while the TCRdb copy is restricted to in-frame clones and leaves out a portion. Of thousands of clones listed, approximately 53% are singletons. Per germline, CDR1 LNHNV and CDR2 YYDKDF (reference sequence). CDR3 size: 14 residues. The V gene lost 6 bases and the J gene lost 2 bases, with 11 bases spanning the gap. The V and J genes are TRBV15 and TRBJ1-5, with D uncertain. Sample: CD8+ T cells from blood cultured with allogeneic cells. The sequence was collected from a human donor in good health. Written as DNA, the CDR3 is TGTGCCACCAGGATGGACCTGGGCAATCAGCCCCAGCATTTT. The encoded protein is CATRMDLGNQPQHF.